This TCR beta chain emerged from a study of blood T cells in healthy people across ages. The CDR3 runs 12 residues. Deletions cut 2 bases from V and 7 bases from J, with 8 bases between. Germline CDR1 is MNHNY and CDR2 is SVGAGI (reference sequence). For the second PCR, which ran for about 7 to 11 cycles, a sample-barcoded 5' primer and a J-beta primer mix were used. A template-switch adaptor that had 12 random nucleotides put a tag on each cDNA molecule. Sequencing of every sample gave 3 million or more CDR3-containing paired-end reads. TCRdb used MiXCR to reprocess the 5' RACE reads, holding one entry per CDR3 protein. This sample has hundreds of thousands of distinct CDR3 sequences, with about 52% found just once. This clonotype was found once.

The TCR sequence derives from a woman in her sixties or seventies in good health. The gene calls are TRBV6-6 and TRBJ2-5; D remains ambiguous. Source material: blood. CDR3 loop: CASSYTDGTQYF. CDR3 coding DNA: TGTGCCAGCAGTTACACGGATGGGACCCAGTACTTC.